The entry below describes one TCR beta chain. In the original analysis: Reference gene primers were amplified, and this amplification served to estimate nucleated cell counts. The method was immunoSEQ multiplex PCR; TCRdb's version includes in-frame clones alone and lacks a portion of them. V, J and clone size reflect that table, while D and trimming were determined from the DNA. This table has some 45,000 clones, more than 80% appearing once. This sample is drawn from a study of blood T cell repertoires in COVID-19. Study overall: Whether acute or convalescent, the COVID-19 samples came from the United States, Italy and Spain. In each case, the material was cDNA or gDNA derived from T cells, B-cell-depleted T cells, or PBMCs.

Trimming removed 2 bases from V and 7 bases from J, with 12 bases in between. From germline, CDR1 is KGHSH and CDR2 LQKENI. The CDR3 has 14 amino acids. While infection was still active, Seattle patients were enrolled and then followed longitudinally. The material sequenced was peripheral blood. The chain joins TRBV18 to TRBJ1-5; D might be TRBD1 (5 bases). This TCR derives from a man aged 55-75 years with COVID-19, enrolled during active disease. CDR3 DNA sequence: TGTGCCAGCTCACCAGGAGGGGCAGGGCAGCCCCAGCATTTT. This sequence encodes CASSPGGAGQPQHF.